This entry describes one T cell receptor (beta chain). Its antigen is still unknown. This sample was taken from a study of cytomegalovirus exposure and HLA in healthy donors. Study background: Inside one of the first data releases sat about 85 million unique TCRs taken from HLA-typed donors. Caucasian-associated ancestry cluster membership applied to about four fifths of approximately 400 genotyped donors. Study-wide findings and caveats: Researchers reported in a later analysis that a missense DCLRE1C variant was tied to TCR beta V- and J-gene trimming. The Asian-associated ancestry cluster reportedly had fewer N-insertions than the approximately 700-donor mean in a later analysis.

The PCR ran on 60 Vbeta and 13 Jbeta primers. Sequencing used immunoSEQ multiplex PCR; TCRdb keeps in-frame clones, though not all of them. The sample lists 63,000 or so clones, about four fifths occurring once. The V gene's germline CDR1 is KGHSH and CDR2 LQKENI. Trimming removed 4 bases at V and 2 bases at J, with 8 bases between. The CDR3 sequence is 13 residues long. This TCR was recovered from a woman aged 30 to 39 in good health and CMV-seronegative. The V call is TRBV18, the J call TRBJ1-1; D remains ambiguous. The sequencing input was PBMCs. The CDR3 region is CASSLGVNTEAFF. CDR3 bases: TGTGCCAGCTCACTGGGCGTTAACACTGAAGCTTTCTTT. The full variable domain, completed using reference TRBV18 and TRBJ1-1, is NAGVMQNPRHLVRRRGQEARLRCSPMKGHSHVYWYRQLPEEGLKFMVYLQKENIIDESGMPKERFSAEFPKEGPSILRIQQVVRGDSAAYFCASSLGVNTEAFFGQGTRLTVV.